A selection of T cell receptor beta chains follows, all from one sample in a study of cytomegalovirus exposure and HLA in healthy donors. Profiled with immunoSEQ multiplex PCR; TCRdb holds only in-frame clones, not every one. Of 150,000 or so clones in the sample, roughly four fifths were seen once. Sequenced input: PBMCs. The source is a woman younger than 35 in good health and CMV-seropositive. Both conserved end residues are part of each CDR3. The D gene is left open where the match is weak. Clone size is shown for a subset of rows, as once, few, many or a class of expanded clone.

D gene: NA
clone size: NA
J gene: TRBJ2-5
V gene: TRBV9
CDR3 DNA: TGTGCCAGCAGCGTAGGGGGCCGTTCGGATGGGGAGACCCAGTACTTC
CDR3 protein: CASSVGGRSDGETQYF

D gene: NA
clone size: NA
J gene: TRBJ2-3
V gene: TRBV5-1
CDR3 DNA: TGCGCCAGCAGCTCCGGGACACCTAGCACAGATACGCAGTATTTT
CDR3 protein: CASSSGTPSTDTQYF

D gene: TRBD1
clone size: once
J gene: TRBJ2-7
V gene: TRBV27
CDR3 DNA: TGTGCCAGCAGTCCTTGGACAGGGCCCCACGAGCAGTACTTC
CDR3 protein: CASSPWTGPHEQYF

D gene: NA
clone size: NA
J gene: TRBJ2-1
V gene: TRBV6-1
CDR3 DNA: TGTGCCAGCAGTGAAAAAAATAAGAGGCCCTACAATGAGCAGTTCTTC
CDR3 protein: CASSEKNKRPYNEQFF

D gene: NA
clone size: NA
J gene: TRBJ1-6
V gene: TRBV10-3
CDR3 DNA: TGTGCCGTGTGGGGGGGAGAGGTCTACGGGGGTTGGAATTCACCCCTCCACTTT
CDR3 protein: CAVWGGEVYGGWNSPLHF

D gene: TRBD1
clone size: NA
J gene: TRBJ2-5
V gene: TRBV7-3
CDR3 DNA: TGTGCCAGCAGCTTAACAGCAGGGGGCGATTGGGAGACCCAGTACTTC
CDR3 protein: CASSLTAGGDWETQYF

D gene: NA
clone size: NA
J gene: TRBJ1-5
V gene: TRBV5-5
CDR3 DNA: TGTGCCAGCACTGTGGGGCAGTATAGCAATCAGCCCCAGCATTTT
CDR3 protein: CASTVGQYSNQPQHF

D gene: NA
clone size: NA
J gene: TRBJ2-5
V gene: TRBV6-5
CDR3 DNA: TGTGCCAGCAGTTATACGGGACTTAAAGAGACCCAGTACTTC
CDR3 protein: CASSYTGLKETQYF

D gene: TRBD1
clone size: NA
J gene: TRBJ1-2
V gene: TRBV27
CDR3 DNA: TGTGCCAGCAGCAGAAGACAGGGGGAAGAAGGCTACACCTTC
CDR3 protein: CASSRRQGEEGYTF

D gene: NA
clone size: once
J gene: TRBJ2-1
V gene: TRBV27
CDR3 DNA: TGTGCCAGCAGTTTAGGGGCAGGACCCGAGCAGTTCTTC
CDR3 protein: CASSLGAGPEQFF

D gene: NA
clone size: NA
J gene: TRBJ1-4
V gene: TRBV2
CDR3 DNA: TGTGCCAGCAGTGAACAGGGGAATAATGAAAAACTGTTTTTT
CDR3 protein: CASSEQGNNEKLFF

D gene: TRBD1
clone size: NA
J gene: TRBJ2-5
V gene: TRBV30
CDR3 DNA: TGTGCCTGGACATTTAAAGGGACAGAGGGGGCCTCGACCCAGTACTTC
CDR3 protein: CAWTFKGTEGASTQYF

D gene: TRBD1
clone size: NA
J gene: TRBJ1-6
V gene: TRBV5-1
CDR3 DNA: TGCGCCAGCAGCGTAACAGGGGGCACTACACCCCTCCACTTT
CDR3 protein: CASSVTGGTTPLHF

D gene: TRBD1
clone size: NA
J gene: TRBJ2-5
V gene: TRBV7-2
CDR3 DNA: TGTGCCAGCAGCTTAGGACAGGGGTTGAGAGAGACCCAGTACTTC
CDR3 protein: CASSLGQGLRETQYF

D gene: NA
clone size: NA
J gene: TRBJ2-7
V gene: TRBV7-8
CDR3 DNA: TGTGCCAGCAGCTTAGCGTTGGTGGGGGGTTCCAATTACGAGCAGTACTTC
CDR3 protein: CASSLALVGGSNYEQYF

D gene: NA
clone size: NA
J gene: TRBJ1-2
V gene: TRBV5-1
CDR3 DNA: TGCGCCAGCAGCTTGGGGGGGACTTCTTCTAACTATGGCTACACCTTC
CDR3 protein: CASSLGGTSSNYGYTF

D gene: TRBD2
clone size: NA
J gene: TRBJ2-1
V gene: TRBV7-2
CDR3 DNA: TGTGCCAGCAGCCTCCCGGGGGGCTCCTACAATGAGCAGTTCTTC
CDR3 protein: CASSLPGGSYNEQFF

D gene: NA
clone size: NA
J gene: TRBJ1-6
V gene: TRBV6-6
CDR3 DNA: TGTGCCAGCAGTTACTCCGCGGACAGTTATTCACCCCTCCACTTT
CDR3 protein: CASSYSADSYSPLHF

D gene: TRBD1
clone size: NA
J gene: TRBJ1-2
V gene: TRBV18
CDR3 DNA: TGTGCCAGCTCAATGGGACAGGGGGCGCTTGGTGGCTACACCTTC
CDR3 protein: CASSMGQGALGGYTF

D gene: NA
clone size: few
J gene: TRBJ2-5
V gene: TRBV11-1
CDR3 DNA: TGTGCCAGCAGATGGAGGACAGCCCAAGAGACCCAGTACTTC
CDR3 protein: CASRWRTAQETQYF

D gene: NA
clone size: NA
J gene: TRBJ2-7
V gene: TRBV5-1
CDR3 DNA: TGCGCCAGCAGCCCCCCGGGGAGCGAGCAGTACTTC
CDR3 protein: CASSPPGSEQYF

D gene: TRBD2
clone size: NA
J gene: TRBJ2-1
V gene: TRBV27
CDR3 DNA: TGTGCCAGCAGTAAGTCTAGCGGGGGGTCTTCCCATGAGCAGTTCTTC
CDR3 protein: CASSKSSGGSSHEQFF

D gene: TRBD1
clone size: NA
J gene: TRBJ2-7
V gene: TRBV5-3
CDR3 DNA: TGTGCCAGAAGCAGGACAGGGGGCAGGGGTCACGGTCACTACGAGCAGTACTTC
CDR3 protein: CARSRTGGRGHGHYEQYF

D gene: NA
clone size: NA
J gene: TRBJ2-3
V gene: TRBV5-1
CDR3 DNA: TGCGCCAGCGCAACAGGGTCCACAGATACGCAGTATTTT
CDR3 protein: CASATGSTDTQYF

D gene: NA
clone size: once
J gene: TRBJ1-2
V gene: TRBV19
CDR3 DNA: TGTGCCAGTATCCCCGGACAGTCCTATGGCTACACCTTC
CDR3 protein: CASIPGQSYGYTF

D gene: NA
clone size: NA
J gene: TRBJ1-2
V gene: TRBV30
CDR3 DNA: TGTGCCTGGAGTAAAGGGGCTAACTATGGCTACACCTTC
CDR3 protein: CAWSKGANYGYTF

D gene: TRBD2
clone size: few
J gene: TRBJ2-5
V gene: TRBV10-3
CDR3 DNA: TGTGCCATCAGGACTAGCGGGGGGGAAGAGACCCAGTACTTC
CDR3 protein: CAIRTSGGEETQYF

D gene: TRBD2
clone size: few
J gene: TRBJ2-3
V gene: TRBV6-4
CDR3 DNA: TGTGCCAGCAGTGAGCGGGGGGGCACAGATACGCAGTATTTT
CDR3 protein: CASSERGGTDTQYF

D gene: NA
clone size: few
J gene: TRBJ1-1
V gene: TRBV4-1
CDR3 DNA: TGCGCCAGCAGGGGGCAAGATGAAGCTTTCTTT
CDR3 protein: CASRGQDEAFF

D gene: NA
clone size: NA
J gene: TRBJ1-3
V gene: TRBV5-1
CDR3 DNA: TGCGCCAGCCGCCTATCAGGGACTGGAAACACCATATATTTT
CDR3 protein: CASRLSGTGNTIYF